A single TCR beta chain is shown here with its context. This sample was included in a study of blood T cell repertoires in COVID-19. Study-wide background: From T cells, B-cell-depleted T cells, or PBMCs came the material, which was cDNA or gDNA.

This study enrolled people aged 18 to 89 from under 25 US geographic areas. Self-reported history from a screening survey and questionnaire set each donor's cohort. The study recruited exposed participants who had met a COVID-19 case within 2 weeks before entry. Repertoires were generated with immunoSEQ multiplex PCR, while TCRdb's copy carries only in-frame clones and drops some. The data contain 350,000 to 400,000 clones, approximately 90% of them singletons. V lost 5 bases and J lost 4; bases outside the gene matches: 3. CDR1 and CDR2 (germline): SGHDN, FVKESK. The CDR3 is made up of 15 amino acids.

This sequence joins TRBV14 and TRBJ1-6, with 9 bases fitting TRBD1. This clonotype originated in a woman aged 40 to 49 who had been exposed to COVID-19. The specimen sequenced was PBMCs or T cells enriched from blood (not recorded which). CDR3 nucleotide sequence: TGTGCCAGCAGCGGGACAGGGAGTTATAATTCACCCCTCCACTTT. It translates to CASSGTGSYNSPLHF.